This T cell receptor (beta chain) was obtained from a study of CD8 T cells in Susac syndrome. Looking at the study overall: The sequenced Susac syndrome patients comprised five or six with active disease and roughly eight in remission. When blood was drawn, patients with Susac syndrome were on intravenous immunoglobulin alone, on corticosteroids, or therapy-naive.

The CDR3 is 13 amino acids. With 0 bases removed from V and 3 bases from J, the gap between germline ends came to 8 bases. Germline V CDR1 and CDR2: GTSNPN, SVGIG (reference sequence). With random hexamers, reverse transcription was performed on about 0.5 to 1 ug of RNA. With immunoSEQ multiplex PCR, TCR beta CDR3 was amplified across 54 Vbeta and 13 Jbeta. TCRdb reanalysed the immunoSEQ multiplex PCR reads using MiXCR and keeps one entry per CDR3 protein. The sample has around 180,000 distinct CDR3 sequences, 94% seen once. As regards this clonotype: Its target is unknown.

Study observations and caveats: CD4+ repertoires of Susac syndrome patients lacked detectable clonal expansion.

This clonotype originated in a human donor with Susac syndrome. The sequenced sample was CD4+ T cells from PBMCs. The V gene is TRBV30, the J gene TRBJ2-5; D remains ambiguous. The CDR3 is CAWSVLREETQYF. The CDR3 DNA is TGTGCCTGGAGTGTACTTAGGGAAGAGACCCAGTACTTC. Together with reference TRBV30 and TRBJ2-5, the CDR3 gives the full variable domain: SQTIHQWPATLVQPVGSPLSLECTVEGTSNPNLYWYRQAAGRGLQLLFYSVGIGQISSEVPQNLSASRPQDRQFILSSKKLLLSDSGFYLCAWSVLREETQYFGPGTRLLVL.